The entry that follows covers one T cell receptor (beta chain) sequence. Its antigen is not known. This sample is part of a study of CD8 T cells in ankylosing spondylitis. Study outcomes and limitations: Typical of ankylosing spondylitis blood, it appeared, was a TCR beta motif of under 10 highly homologous variants.

A quantitative 5'-RACE method, one with molecular barcodes, was used to make TCR beta libraries. TCRdb called the 5' RACE reads again in MiXCR, with one record for every CDR3 protein. Of some 340,000 distinct CDR3 sequences in the sample, approximately 14% were seen once. This TCR came from a male donor with ankylosing spondylitis or in good health (not recorded which). The specimen was blood, either unsorted or a sorted T cell fraction (not recorded which).

As DNA, the CDR3 is TGTGCCTGGAGGGAACGGGCGAACACTGAAGCTTTCTTT. This gives the protein CAWRERANTEAFF. This rearrangement joins TRBV30 to TRBJ1-1, with D hard to call. The CDR3 is 13 amino acids. Trimming shortened V by 3 bases and J by 1 base, and 9 bases separated the two germline ends. Germline V gene sequence: CDR1 GTSNPN, CDR2 SVGIG (reference sequence).